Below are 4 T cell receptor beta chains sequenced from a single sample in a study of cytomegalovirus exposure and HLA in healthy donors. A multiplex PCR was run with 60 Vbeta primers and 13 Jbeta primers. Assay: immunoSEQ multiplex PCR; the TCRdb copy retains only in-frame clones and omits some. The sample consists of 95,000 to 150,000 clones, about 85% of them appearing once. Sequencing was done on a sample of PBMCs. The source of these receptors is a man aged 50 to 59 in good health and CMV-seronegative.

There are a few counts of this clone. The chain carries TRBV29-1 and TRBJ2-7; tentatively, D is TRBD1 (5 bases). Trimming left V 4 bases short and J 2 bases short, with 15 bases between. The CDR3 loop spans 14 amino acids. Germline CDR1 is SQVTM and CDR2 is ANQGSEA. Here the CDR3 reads CSVAGHTSTYEQYF. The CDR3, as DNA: TGCAGCGTTGCTGGACACACTTCAACCTACGAGCAGTACTTC.

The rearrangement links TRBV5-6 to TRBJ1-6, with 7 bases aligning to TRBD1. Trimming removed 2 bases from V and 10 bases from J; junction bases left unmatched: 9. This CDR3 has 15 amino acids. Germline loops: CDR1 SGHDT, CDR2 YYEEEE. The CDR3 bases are TGTGCCAGCAGCTTCAATCAGGGGGTAGGGTCACCCCTCCACTTT. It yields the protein CASSFNQGVGSPLHF.

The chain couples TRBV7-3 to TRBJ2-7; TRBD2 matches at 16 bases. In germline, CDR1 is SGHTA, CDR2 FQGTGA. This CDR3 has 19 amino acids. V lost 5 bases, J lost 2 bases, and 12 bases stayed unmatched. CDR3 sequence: CASSLSPGTSGGATYEQYF. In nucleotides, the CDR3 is TGTGCCAGCAGCCTCAGTCCCGGGACTAGCGGGGGGGCCACCTACGAGCAGTACTTC. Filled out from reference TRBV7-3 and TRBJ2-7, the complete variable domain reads GAGVSQTPSNKVTEKGKYVELRCDPISGHTALYWYRQSLGQGPEFLIYFQGTGAADDSGLPNDRFFAVRPEGSVSTLKIQRTERGDSAVYLCASSLSPGTSGGATYEQYFGPGTRLTVT.

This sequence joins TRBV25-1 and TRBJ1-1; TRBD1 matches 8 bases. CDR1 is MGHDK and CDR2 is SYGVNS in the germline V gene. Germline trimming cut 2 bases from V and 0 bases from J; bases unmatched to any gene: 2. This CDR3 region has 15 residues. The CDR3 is CASSERQGLNTEAFF. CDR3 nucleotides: TGTGCCAGCAGTGAAAGACAGGGGTTGAACACTGAAGCTTTCTTT. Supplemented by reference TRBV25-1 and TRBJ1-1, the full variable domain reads EADIYQTPRYLVIGTGKKITLECSQTMGHDKMYWYQQDPGMELHLIHYSYGVNSTEKGDLSSESTVSRIRTEHFPLTLESARPSHTSQYLCASSERQGLNTEAFFGQGTRLTVV.